The subject of this entry is one T cell receptor (beta chain). Its antigen is not identified. These data are taken from a study of sequential checkpoint blockade in melanoma. Study-wide context: TCRβ was sequenced from DNA of about a hundred pretreatment tumors. Matched biopsies came pretreatment and at week 13 for approximately 21 patients.

Overall study findings and caveats: PD-L1 staining and CD8+ counts, not mutational load, tracked tumor T-cell clonality.

Treatment specified: randomized to nivolumab then ipilimumab (arm A) or the reverse (arm B). None of the patients previously received DNA-damaging chemotherapy. TCRdb's copy holds only in-frame clones and misses some; the assay was immunoSEQ multiplex PCR. The sample yields some 11,000 clones, around 30% seen once. The source was tumor tissue (inferred from file names), collected from a patient given nivolumab and ipilimumab in sequence. The TCR sequence derives from a human donor with melanoma.

CDR3 sequence (DNA): TGCAGCGTTGTCTTCCTTAACACAGATACGCAGTATTTT. Residues: CSVVFLNTDTQYF. The genes are TRBV29-1 and TRBJ2-3; D remains ambiguous. There are 13 residues in the CDR3. With 4 bases removed from V and 2 bases from J, the gap between germline ends came to 10 bases. The V gene's germline CDR1 is SQVTM and CDR2 ANQGSEA.